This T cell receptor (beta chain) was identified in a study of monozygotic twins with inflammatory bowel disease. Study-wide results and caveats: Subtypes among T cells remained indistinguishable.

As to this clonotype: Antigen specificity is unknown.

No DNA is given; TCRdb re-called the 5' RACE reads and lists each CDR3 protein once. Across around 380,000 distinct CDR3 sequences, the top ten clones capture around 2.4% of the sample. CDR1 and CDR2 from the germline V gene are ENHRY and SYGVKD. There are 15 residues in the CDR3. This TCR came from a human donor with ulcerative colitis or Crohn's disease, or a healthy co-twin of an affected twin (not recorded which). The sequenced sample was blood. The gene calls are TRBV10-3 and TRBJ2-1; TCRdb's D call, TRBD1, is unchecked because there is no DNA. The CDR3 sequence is CAISESGGAFNEQFF.